The rows below give T cell receptor beta chains drawn from one sample of a study of shared clonotypes between healthy human individuals. TCRdb keeps only in-frame clones here, not all; method: immunoSEQ multiplex PCR. In the table there are about 750,000 clones, around 92% of which are singletons. Sequences were obtained from naive CD8+ T cells sorted from blood. The receptors were sampled from a man younger than 45 in good health. Each CDR3 is given with its conserved first and last residue. The order of the fields is J gene, D gene, V gene, clone size, CDR3 DNA, CDR3 protein. A D gene is named only where the DNA matches it firmly. Not every row has a clone size; where given, it reads once, few, many or a size class.

TRBJ1-5 | . | TRBV27 | once | TGTGCCAGCAGTTTCTCAGCCTGGGATCAGCCCCAGCATTTT | CASSFSAWDQPQHF
TRBJ2-3 | . | TRBV10-1 | . | TGCGCCAGCAGTGGGGCCCCAGCAGATACGCAGTATTTT | CASSGAPADTQYF
TRBJ2-4 | . | TRBV13 | . | TGTGCCAGCAGCTATTTATCAGAGGGGGCCAAAAACATTCAGTACTTC | CASSYLSEGAKNIQYF
TRBJ1-1 | . | TRBV28 | . | TGTGCCAGCAGTTTAAGGAGAATGGATACTGAAGCTTTCTTT | CASSLRRMDTEAFF
TRBJ1-1 | . | TRBV5-5 | once | TGTGCCAGCAGCTTGGCCTACGCGATGGGGGGTAAGGACACTGAAGCTTTCTTT | CASSLAYAMGGKDTEAFF
TRBJ1-4 | . | TRBV6-1 | . | TGTGCCAGCAGCGTCGCGGCAGCGAATGAAAAACTGTTTTTT | CASSVAAANEKLFF
TRBJ2-7 | . | TRBV2 | . | TGTGCCAATGCCCATCAAGGGGGGCCCGCCTACGAGCAGTACTTC | CANAHQGGPAYEQYF
TRBJ1-5 | . | TRBV4-1 | . | TGCGCCAGCAGCCAAGGCGATCAGCCCCAGCATTTT | CASSQGDQPQHF
TRBJ2-3 | . | TRBV28 | . | TGTGCCAGCAGCTTTACGCCCCGGGATCGCACAGATACGCAGTATTTT | CASSFTPRDRTDTQYF
TRBJ2-3 | . | TRBV28 | . | TGTGCCAGCAGTTTGGGCCTAGCAACCCTCACAGATACGCAGTATTTT | CASSLGLATLTDTQYF
TRBJ2-7 | TRBD2 | TRBV7-6 | . | TGTGCCAGCAGCTCCCTAGGGGGACTAGCGGGAGTCCGCGAGCAGTACTTC | CASSSLGGLAGVREQYF
TRBJ1-1 | TRBD1 | TRBV28 | . | TGTGCCAGCAGTTCTCGGGGGACAGGGAGGATAAGCACTGAAGCTTTCTTT | CASSSRGTGRISTEAFF
TRBJ2-2 | . | TRBV9 | . | TGTGCCAGCAGCGTAGTGGACCACCTGAACACCGGGGAGCTGTTTTTT | CASSVVDHLNTGELFF
TRBJ2-1 | TRBD2 | TRBV5-4 | . | TGTGCCAGCAGCTTGGCTGGTAGCGGGAGGCCCGAGCAGTTCTTC | CASSLAGSGRPEQFF
TRBJ2-1 | . | TRBV14 | . | TGTGCCAGCAGCCAAGACCAACAGGGATACTCCTACAATGAGCAGTTCTTC | CASSQDQQGYSYNEQFF
TRBJ2-3 | . | TRBV7-2 | . | TGTGCCAGCAGCCCCCCCCCAGCAACAAGGGCAGATACGCAGTATTTT | CASSPPPATRADTQYF
TRBJ2-7 | . | TRBV5-5 | . | TGTGCCAGCAGCGCGACAGGGACTGGCGAGCAGTACTTC | CASSATGTGEQYF
TRBJ1-5 | . | TRBV6-5 | . | TGTGCCAGTTCGGACGGTAATCAGCCCCAGCATTTT | CASSDGNQPQHF
TRBJ2-7 | . | TRBV5-1 | . | TGCGCCAGCAGCTTGGCCGTCCAGTGGGAGCAGTACTTC | CASSLAVQWEQYF
TRBJ2-3 | . | TRBV11-2 | . | TGTGCCAGCAGCTTAGTAGGTGGAACAGATACGCAGTATTTT | CASSLVGGTDTQYF
TRBJ2-5 | . | TRBV7-6 | . | TGTGCCAGCAGCTTGGGAGGAGCTGGGGAGACCCAGTACTTC | CASSLGGAGETQYF
TRBJ2-2 | TRBD1 | TRBV9 | . | TGTGCCAGCAGCGTAGTGACAGGGAAAGGCGGGGAGCTGTTTTTT | CASSVVTGKGGELFF
TRBJ1-3 | . | TRBV11-2 | . | TGTGCCAGCAGCCACCGGGCCCCCTCTGGAAACACCATATATTTT | CASSHRAPSGNTIYF
TRBJ2-3 | . | TRBV7-2 | . | TGTGCCAGCAGCTTAAACGGTCTTGGGGATACGCAGTATTTT | CASSLNGLGDTQYF
TRBJ2-1 | TRBD2 | TRBV27 | . | TGTGCCAGCGGAATGGGGCTAGCGGGTCGTAATGAGCAGTTCTTC | CASGMGLAGRNEQFF
TRBJ2-3 | TRBD2 | TRBV7-3 | . | TGTGCCAGCAGCCTAAACCCAGCGGGAGTGACAGATACGCAGTATTTT | CASSLNPAGVTDTQYF
TRBJ2-2 | . | TRBV4-1 | . | TGCGCCAGCAGCCAAGAGCTGGGCAGACTAAACACCGGGGAGCTGTTTTTT | CASSQELGRLNTGELFF
TRBJ2-7 | TRBD1 | TRBV4-1 | . | TGCGCCAGCAGCCAAGATAGATTGGAACAGGGGGCGACCGAGCAGTACTTC | CASSQDRLEQGATEQYF
TRBJ1-1 | . | TRBV9 | . | TGTGCCAGCAGCGTCCCAGGGTCCGAAGCTTTCTTT | CASSVPGSEAFF
TRBJ2-2 | . | TRBV21-1 | . | TGTGCCAGCAGCAAATGGGGAAATTGTGGCGGGAGGGCCCTTGGCAGGGGCACCGGGGAGCTGTTTTTT | CASSKWGNCGGRALGRGTGELFF
TRBJ2-4 | . | TRBV7-9 | . | TGTGCCAGCAGCTCGGGAGAGGCCAAAAACATTCAGTACTTC | CASSSGEAKNIQYF
TRBJ2-7 | . | TRBV10-3 | . | TGTGCCATCAGTGACGGGCGAGAGCAGTACTTC | CAISDGREQYF
TRBJ1-5 | . | TRBV28 | . | TGTGCCAGCAGTTTATCCGTGTATCAGCCCCAGCATTTT | CASSLSVYQPQHF
TRBJ2-7 | . | TRBV9 | . | TGTGCCAGCAGCGCACCAGTGCAGTACTTC | CASSAPVQYF
TRBJ1-1 | . | TRBV4-3 | . | TGCGCCAGCAGCCAAGATCGGGGCAGGGGTAATGAAGCTTTCTTT | CASSQDRGRGNEAFF
TRBJ2-2 | . | TRBV10-2 | . | TGCGCCAGCAGTGCTATGGTTACCGGGGAGCTGTTTTTT | CASSAMVTGELFF
TRBJ2-7 | TRBD2 | TRBV10-1 | . | TGCGCCAGCAGTGGCGGACTAGCGGGAAACTACGAGCAGTACTTC | CASSGGLAGNYEQYF
TRBJ2-5 | TRBD1 | TRBV10-3 | . | TGTGCCATCAGTGAGTCCCCAGGGGGCCAAGAGACCCAGTACTTC | CAISESPGGQETQYF
TRBJ1-1 | . | TRBV4-1 | . | TGCGCCAGCAGCCAAGACTACACTGAAGCTTTCTTT | CASSQDYTEAFF
TRBJ1-2 | . | TRBV27 | . | TGTGCCAGCAGTTTACAGGTCGAGGGTGGCTACACCTTC | CASSLQVEGGYTF
TRBJ1-1 | TRBD1 | TRBV28 | . | TGTGCCAGCAAAACAGGGGGCATACCTGAAGCTTTCTTT | CASKTGGIPEAFF
TRBJ2-5 | TRBD1 | TRBV28 | . | TGTGCCAGCAGTCCTTTGGACAGGGAGAACGAGACCCAGTACTTC | CASSPLDRENETQYF
TRBJ2-7 | . | TRBV20-1 | . | TGCAGTGCGATGGGATACGAGCAGTACTTC | CSAMGYEQYF
TRBJ2-3 | . | TRBV6-1 | . | TGTGCCAGCAGTGAAGACAGTCCAGATACGCAGTATTTT | CASSEDSPDTQYF
TRBJ2-3 | TRBD1 | TRBV6-5 | once | TGTGCCAGCAGTCAACCGGGACAGATGCGATATACGCAGTATTTT | CASSQPGQMRYTQYF
TRBJ2-7 | . | TRBV7-2 | . | TGTGCCAGCAGCAGCGGTGCCTCCTACGAGCAGTACTTC | CASSSGASYEQYF
TRBJ1-1 | . | TRBV7-2 | . | TGTGCCAGCAGCTTAGGCTGGGACTGGAACACTGAAGCTTTCTTT | CASSLGWDWNTEAFF
TRBJ2-7 | . | TRBV6-1 | . | TGTGCCAGCAGTGAATTTTGGGGAGGCTACGAGCAGTACTTC | CASSEFWGGYEQYF
TRBJ1-3 | TRBD1 | TRBV28 | . | TGTGCCAGCAGCCAACCGCGCAGGGACAGCTTCTCTGGAAACACCATATATTTT | CASSQPRRDSFSGNTIYF
TRBJ2-7 | . | TRBV10-3 | . | TGTGCCATCAGTGAGTCCACATCCTTCGGGTACGAGCAGTACTTC | CAISESTSFGYEQYF
TRBJ2-7 | . | TRBV6-1 | . | TGTGCCAGCAGTGAAGGGGGACGGGCCTACGAGCAGTACTTC | CASSEGGRAYEQYF
TRBJ2-1 | . | TRBV27 | . | TGTGCCAGCAGGTGGGTAAGCGGCTCCTACAATGAGCAGTTCTTC | CASRWVSGSYNEQFF
TRBJ2-3 | . | TRBV6-1 | . | TGTGCCAGCATATATTCCGGGGGAGCCACAGATACGCAGTATTTT | CASIYSGGATDTQYF
TRBJ1-2 | . | TRBV11-2 | few | TGTGCCACGCGAGAGGGCCCAGCTAACTATGGCTACACCTTC | CATREGPANYGYTF
TRBJ2-5 | TRBD2 | TRBV7-7 | . | TGTGCTAGCAGCCCCACCGCGGGGCGGGGGGAGACCCAGTACTTC | CASSPTAGRGETQYF